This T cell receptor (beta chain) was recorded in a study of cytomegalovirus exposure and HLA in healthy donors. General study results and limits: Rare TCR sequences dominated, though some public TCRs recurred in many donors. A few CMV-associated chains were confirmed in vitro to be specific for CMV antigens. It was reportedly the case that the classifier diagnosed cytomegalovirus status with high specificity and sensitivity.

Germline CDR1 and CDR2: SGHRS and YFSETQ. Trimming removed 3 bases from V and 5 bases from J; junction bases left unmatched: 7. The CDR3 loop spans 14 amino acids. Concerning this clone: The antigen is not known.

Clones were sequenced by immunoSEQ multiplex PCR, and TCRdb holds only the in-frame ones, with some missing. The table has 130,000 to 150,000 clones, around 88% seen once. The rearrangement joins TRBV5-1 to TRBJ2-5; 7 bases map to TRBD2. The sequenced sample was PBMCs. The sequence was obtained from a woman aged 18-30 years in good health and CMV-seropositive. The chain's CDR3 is CASSYREAGETQYF. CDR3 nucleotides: TGCGCCAGCAGCTACCGGGAGGCGGGTGAGACCCAGTACTTC.